What follows describes a single T cell receptor (beta chain). Its specificity is unknown. Amplification used 60 Vbeta primers and 13 Jbeta primers. The table came from immunoSEQ multiplex PCR; TCRdb's copy has only in-frame clones and leaves some out. The sample includes 150,000 to 250,000 clones, around 78% of them seen just once. V lost 1 base, J lost 5 bases, and 22 bases stayed unmatched. The length of the CDR3 is 20 residues. CDR1 and CDR2 from the germline V gene are MNHNS and SASEGT. This specimen belongs to a study of cytomegalovirus exposure and HLA in healthy donors. General observations from the study: The authors considered a cluster of highly shared sequence variants likely to be a sequencing artifact.

The chain recombines TRBV6-1 with TRBJ2-7; 8 bases agree with TRBD1. This receptor was obtained from a man aged 25 to 40 in good health and CMV-seronegative. Sequencing was carried out using PBMCs. The CDR3 coding sequence is TGTGCCAGCAGTGAAGGTACCCAGCAGGGGGCGTCCCCAACGAGGAACGAGCAGTACTTC. Residues: CASSEGTQQGASPTRNEQYF.